Each of the 24 T cell receptor beta chains below was sequenced from the same sample in a study of T cell repertoires in cytomegalovirus infection (dated by TCRdb to the late 2010s). Data came from an Illumina HiSeq 1500. TCRdb reran the public reads through fastp at Q25 and MiXCR, keeping productive beta chains. Entries are consolidated by CDR3 protein sequence, retaining the most common genes and DNA. A total of approximately 150,000 distinct CDR3 sequences appear in this sample, roughly 20% of them only once. 25% of the sample is taken by the ten largest. Interpreted using the paper, the treatment or condition label stands for: in vitro stimulation with specific CMV peptide epitopes to enrich CMV-specific T cells. Antigens of these TCRs are unknown. This sample comprised CD8+ T cells from cultured PBMCs, obtained from culture after CMV antigen stimulation. The receptor set was obtained from a human donor in good health (CMV status not recorded). Some clones in this sample may be carry-over from other donors' samples.

This clonotype was counted a few times. The chain uses TRBV15 and TRBJ2-5; D gene uncertain. Looked up from germline, CDR1 is LNHNV and CDR2 is YYDKDF (reference sequence). V was shortened by 0 bases and J by 3 bases, with 8 bases between the two germline ends. This CDR3 is built from 14 residues. The CDR3 sequence: CATSRDWSKETQYF. CDR3 nucleotides: TGTGCCACCAGCAGAGATTGGTCTAAAGAGACCCAGTACTTC.

V is TRBV4-3 and J is TRBJ2-7; the D is unclear. Per the germline V gene, CDR1 is LGHNA and CDR2 is YSLEER. The V end was cut by 1 base, the J end by 3 bases, with 13 bases between. This CDR3 is 15 amino acids long. CDR3 protein: CASSQVEAGNYEQYF. CDR3 sequence (DNA): TGCGCCAGCAGCCAAGTTGAGGCAGGTAACTACGAGCAGTACTTC.

The table lists this clonotype with a few counts. The rearrangement joins TRBV7-8 to TRBJ2-5, with TRBD1 matching 10 bases. The CDR3 contains 18 residues. Germline values: CDR1 SGHVS, CDR2 FQNEAQ. Unmatched junction bases numbered 14, after V lost 3 bases and J lost 4 bases. For the CDR3, the DNA is TGTGCCAGCAGCTTTCATCCGGGGACAGGGGAGGAGAGAGAGACCCAGTACTTC. It translates to CASSFHPGTGEERETQYF.

This chain joins TRBV4-1 and TRBJ2-7; D remains ambiguous. Deletions cut 1 base from V and 1 base from J, with 8 bases between. The CDR3 loop spans 14 amino acids. CDR1 MGHRA and CDR2 YSYEKL come from the germline V gene. The CDR3 sequence: CASSQARGSYEQYF. The CDR3 nucleotides read TGCGCCAGCAGCCAAGCTCGCGGTTCCTACGAGCAGTACTTC.

The J gene is TRBJ2-2, the V gene TRBV7-8, with 11 nucleotides matching TRBD2. The ends lost 3 bases at V and 3 bases at J; junction bases unmatched: 15. Germline CDR1 reads SGHVS; CDR2 reads FQNEAQ. This CDR3 is built from 20 residues. CDR3 loop: CASSFPRLAGGPRDTGELFF. For the CDR3, the DNA is TGTGCCAGCAGCTTTCCAAGGCTAGCGGGGGGCCCCCGAGACACCGGGGAGCTGTTTTTT.

Here the CDR3 DNA reads TGTGCCAGCAGTCCGAACAGGGGACATGCCCTAAACATTCAGTACTTC. It yields the protein CASSPNRGHALNIQYF. V usage is TRBV7-9 and J usage is TRBJ2-4, with 7 positions matching TRBD1. Germline loops: CDR1 SEHNR, CDR2 FQNEAQ (reference sequence). V dropped 6 bases and J dropped 6; count of bases not matched to a gene: 14. This CDR3 has 16 residues.

This clonotype was seen only a few times. V usage is TRBV7-6 and J usage is TRBJ2-7, with a weak D call TRBD1 (6 bases). Germline V gives CDR1 SGHVS, CDR2 FNYEAQ. This CDR3 comprises 14 residues. V was shortened by 7 bases and J by 6 bases, with 19 bases between the two germline ends. The CDR3 is CASTLEGESGEQYF. Written as DNA, the CDR3 is TGTGCCAGCACCCTAGAGGGGGAATCGGGCGAGCAGTACTTC.

The chain recombines TRBV4-1 with TRBJ2-1, with D possibly matching TRBD2 (6 bases). This CDR3 is built from 16 residues. The germline CDR1 and CDR2 sequences are MGHRA and YSYEKL. V lost 2 bases and J lost 8, with 19 bases in between. The CDR3 region has the DNA TGCGCCAGCAGCCAATCTGACAAAACGGAGGGCTATGAGCAGTTCTTC. This gives the protein CASSQSDKTEGYEQFF.

This CDR3 reads CASSLDHTSAGGYNEQFF. In DNA, the CDR3 is TGTGCCAGCAGCTTAGATCATACGTCAGCGGGGGGCTACAATGAGCAGTTCTTC. This chain uses TRBV7-2 with TRBJ2-1; 9 bases are a match to TRBD2. After removal of 1 base from V and 3 bases from J, the junction contained 10 bases not matched to a gene. The germline V gene encodes CDR1 SGHTA and CDR2 FQGNSA. This CDR3 is built from 18 residues.

The V gene is TRBV7-8, the J gene TRBJ1-1; D may be TRBD1 (5 bases). The CDR3 extends over 14 amino acids. Deletions cut 2 bases from V and 3 bases from J, with 10 bases between. In germline, CDR1 is SGHVS, CDR2 FQNEAQ. The CDR3 DNA reads TGTGCCAGCAGCTTACGGGGGTCGCACACTGAAGCTTTCTTT. The encoded protein is CASSLRGSHTEAFF.

This clonotype was observed a few times. CDR3 in DNA: TGTGCCAGCAGCGTTGGGACAGCCTACGAGCAGTACTTC. This codes for CASSVGTAYEQYF. This rearrangement joins TRBV9 to TRBJ2-7; 7 bases match TRBD1. The CDR3 totals 13 residues. Germline assignment: CDR1 SGDLS and CDR2 YYNGEE. Germline trimming cut 2 bases from V and 2 bases from J; bases unmatched to any gene: 1.

The chain employs TRBV20-1 and TRBJ2-7; maybe TRBD2 (8 bases). Germline V gives CDR1 DFQATT, CDR2 SNEGSKA (reference sequence). Between the trimmed V and J ends, which lost 2 bases and 0 bases, there was a span of 14 bases. The CDR3 consists of 15 residues. Here the CDR3 reads CSARRGGQSSYEQYF. The DNA of the CDR3 is TGCAGTGCTAGACGGGGGGGACAGAGCTCCTACGAGCAGTACTTC.

This clonotype was recorded a few times. The chain is built from TRBV7-8 and TRBJ1-1; D call uncertain. The CDR3 has 16 residues. In germline, CDR1 is SGHVS, CDR2 FQNEAQ. Trimming pared 1 base from V and 0 bases from J, leaving 12 bases between. CDR3 residues: CASSLDSIRMNTEAFF. The CDR3 DNA reads TGTGCCAGCAGCTTAGATAGCATTCGGATGAACACTGAAGCTTTCTTT.

This clonotype was picked up a small number of times. In nucleotides, the CDR3 is TGTGCCAGCACCACACCCCCTGGGCGGTTTAGCAATCAGCCCCAGCATTTT. Protein sequence: CASTTPPGRFSNQPQHF. The chain links TRBV28 to TRBJ1-5, with D hard to call. The CDR3 loop spans 17 amino acids. Per germline, CDR1 MDHEN and CDR2 SYDVKM. V lost 7 bases and J lost 0, with 19 bases in between.

The genes are TRBV2 and TRBJ1-2; 8 bases line up with TRBD1. From germline, CDR1 is SNHLY and CDR2 FYNNEI. CDR3 size: 12 residues. After removal of 10 bases from V and 6 bases from J, the junction contained 7 bases not matched to a gene. CDR3 sequence (DNA): TGTGCCACCCTCCAGGGGGCTGATGGCTACACCTTC. Translation: CATLQGADGYTF.

The chain links TRBV7-9 to TRBJ1-1; D not resolved. Germline CDR1 and CDR2: SEHNR and FQNEAQ (reference sequence). V lost 2 bases and J lost 4, with 17 bases in between. The CDR3 runs to 16 residues. In DNA, the CDR3 is TGTGCCAGCAGCTTAAGCGAACTCCGGCTCGGCACTGAAGCTTTCTTT. It encodes CASSLSELRLGTEAFF.

The V and J genes are TRBV11-1 and TRBJ2-7; 9 bases match TRBD2. V shed 5 bases and J 3 bases; nucleotides not matched to a gene: 14. Germline CDR1 is SGHAT and CDR2 is FQDESV (reference sequence). This CDR3 spans 17 amino acids. The CDR3 sequence is CASSPDRSGGLYYEQYF. The DNA for the CDR3 is TGTGCCAGCAGCCCCGATCGCAGCGGGGGGCTTTACTACGAGCAGTACTTC. Complete variable domain (other parts from reference TRBV11-1 and TRBJ2-7): EAEVAQSPRYKITEKSQAVAFWCDPISGHATLYWYRQILGQGPELLVQFQDESVVDDSQLPKDRFSAERLKGVDSTLKIQPAELGDSAMYLCASSPDRSGGLYYEQYFGPGTRLTVT.

In its sample, this clonotype was seen a few times. V is TRBV7-6 and J is TRBJ1-1; D not certain. Trimming left V 6 bases short and J 1 base short, with 12 bases between. The length of the CDR3 is 14 residues. Germline V CDR1 and CDR2: SGHVS, FNYEAQ. The CDR3 here is CASRDSDSNTEAFF. The CDR3 coding sequence is TGTGCCAGCAGAGACTCGGACTCGAACACTGAAGCTTTCTTT. Variable domain in full (rest from reference TRBV7-6 and TRBJ1-1): GAGVSQSPRYKVTKRGQDVALRCDPISGHVSLYWYRQALGQGPEFLTYFNYEAQQDKSGLPNDRFSAERPEGSISTLTIQRTEQRDSAMYRCASRDSDSNTEAFFGQGTRLTVV.

In nucleotides, the CDR3 is TGCAGTGCTAGAGGTGGGCCTGGAAACACCATATATTTT. It specifies CSARGGPGNTIYF. This chain connects TRBV20-1 to TRBJ1-3; no clear D gene. The CDR3 has 13 amino acids. Germline V gene sequence: CDR1 DFQATT, CDR2 SNEGSKA (reference sequence). Trimming took 1 base from V and 2 from J, leaving 6 bases between them.

This clonotype was detected ten times or more. The chain combines TRBV5-6 with TRBJ1-5; D is perhaps TRBD1 (6 bases). In germline, CDR1 is SGHDT, CDR2 YYEEEE. CDR3 size: 15 residues. The V gene lost 4 bases and the J gene lost 0 bases, with 11 bases spanning the gap. CDR3 in amino acids: CASSRWTDSNQPQHF. DNA of the CDR3: TGTGCCAGCAGCCGATGGACAGATAGCAATCAGCCCCAGCATTTT.

This clonotype came up a few times. The V and J genes are TRBV7-2 and TRBJ2-3, with D possibly being TRBD1 (5 bases). V lost 4 bases and J lost 2, with 16 bases in between. The CDR3 totals 16 residues. CDR1 is SGHTA, CDR2 FQGNSA, per germline. The CDR3 protein is CASSYRGPGATDTQYF. The CDR3, as DNA: TGTGCCAGCAGCTATAGGGGCCCTGGGGCCACAGATACGCAGTATTTT.

This clonotype was observed a few times. V usage is TRBV12-3 or TRBV12-4 and J usage is TRBJ2-5; tentatively, D is TRBD2 (5 bases). This CDR3 region has 14 residues. V was cut by 7 bases and J by 5 bases, with 17 bases left in between. CDR3 nucleotides: TGTGCCAGCAAGAGCGCGGGCGTCCTGGAGACCCAGTACTTC. It translates to CASKSAGVLETQYF.

The chain is built from TRBV13 and TRBJ1-3; perhaps TRBD1 as D (5 bases). Between the trimmed V and J ends, which lost 5 bases and 4 bases, there was a span of 12 bases. Germline V CDR1 and CDR2: PRHDT, FYEKMQ (reference sequence). The CDR3 extends over 14 amino acids. The CDR3 nucleotides read TGTGCCAGCAGCCACAGGACGGGAGGAAACACCATATATTTT. This translates into CASSHRTGGNTIYF.

This clonotype was detected only a few times. The J gene is TRBJ1-1, the V gene TRBV10-3; maybe TRBD1 (6 bases). CDR1 is ENHRY, CDR2 SYGVKD, per germline. This CDR3 contains 14 residues. The germline V and J ends were trimmed by 2 bases and 5 bases, with 12 bases remaining between them. The CDR3 DNA reads as TGTGCCATCAGTGAGAGAGGGCAGGGGACTGAAGCTTTCTTT. Protein product: CAISERGQGTEAFF.